The clone carrying this T cell receptor (beta chain) has a single count. This specimen belongs to a study of blood T cell repertoires in COVID-19. The repertoire was sequenced with immunoSEQ multiplex PCR; TCRdb's copy has only in-frame clones and lacks some. The profile shows a few hundred thousand clones, around 88% of them singletons. This clonotype originated in a woman aged 45 to 65 with COVID-19, enrolled during active disease. Material for sequencing was peripheral blood.

The CDR3 sequence is CASLTKTGGGNGYTF. In DNA, the CDR3 is TGTGCCAGCCTAACGAAAACAGGGGGCGGTAATGGCTACACCTTC. The V gene is TRBV6-5, the J gene TRBJ1-2; TRBD1 matches at 9 bases. The length of the CDR3 is 15 residues. Germline V lookup: CDR1 MNHEY, CDR2 SVGAGI. Trimming removed 8 bases from V and 6 bases from J; junction bases left unmatched: 13.